The subject of this entry is one T cell receptor beta chain. What it binds is not known. These data come from a study of Ad26.COV2.S vaccination and SARS-CoV-2 variants. Profiled with immunoSEQ multiplex PCR; TCRdb holds only in-frame clones, not every one. The table has about 370,000 clones, about 88% seen once. Study-level findings and limits: Vaccine recipients had higher spike-specific TCR breadth than placebo recipients.

Treatment described: roughly 18 received Ad26.COV2.S at low or high dose, single or two shots; about 5 received placebo; per-sample allocation not given. Repertoires come from day 63 after the first vaccine or placebo injection. V lost 4 bases to trimming and J lost 3 bases; unmatched junction nucleotides: 10. The germline CDR1 and CDR2 sequences are MNHEY and SVGAGI. The CDR3 has 16 amino acids. The chain is built from TRBV6-5 and TRBJ1-1; 8 nucleotides align to TRBD1. The sequence was obtained from a person aged 18-65 years who received the Ad26.COV2.S COVID-19 vaccine or a placebo. The input for sequencing was peripheral blood, taken in a trial of Ad26.COV2.S vaccine versus placebo. CDR3 nucleotide sequence: TGTGCCAGCAGTTCCCAGGACAGGGCGGGTTACACTGAAGCTTTCTTT. Translated, it gives CASSSQDRAGYTEAFF.